The 11 T cell receptor beta chains presented below share a single source sample, sequenced in a study of identical twins. TCRdb reanalysed the 5' RACE reads using MiXCR and keeps one entry per CDR3 protein. The sample has around 1.7 million distinct CDR3 sequences, about 32% seen once. Sequencing was done on a sample of cord blood. The receptors come from a newborn girl in good health.

A few counts support this clonotype. The gene calls are TRBV11-3 and TRBJ2-1; 10 bases agree with TRBD2. The CDR3 is made up of 16 amino acids. Germline loops: CDR1 SGHNT, CDR2 YENEEA. Trimming took 5 bases from V and 7 from J; bases not matched to a gene: 11. This CDR3 is CASSHPLAGDLNEQFF. CDR3 DNA sequence: TGTGCCAGCAGCCATCCCCTAGCGGGGGATTTGAATGAGCAGTTCTTC.

V usage is TRBV20-1 and J usage is TRBJ2-7; perhaps D is TRBD1 or TRBD2 (5 bases each). The CDR3 sequence is 13 residues long. With 6 bases removed from V and 0 bases from J, the gap between germline ends came to 12 bases. Germline V gene lookup returns CDR1 DFQATT and CDR2 SNEGSKA (reference sequence). The CDR3 loop is CSAYGTLSYEQYF. The CDR3 DNA reads as TGCAGTGCCTACGGGACGCTCTCCTACGAGCAGTACTTC.

The table lists this clonotype with a few counts. V gene TRBV11-2 combines with J gene TRBJ2-1; D is unclear. Trimming took off 1 base at V and 6 bases at J, with 13 bases between the two ends. The CDR3 extends over 15 amino acids. CDR1 and CDR2 from the germline V gene are SGHAT and FQNNGV. The DNA of the CDR3 is TGTGCCAGCAGCTTAGCCCCCGTCCTCCGCAATGAGCAGTTCTTC. It specifies CASSLAPVLRNEQFF.

There are a few counts of this clonotype. The CDR3 DNA reads TGTGCCAGTGTGCCAGGGAGAACTGTTAATGAGCAGTTCTTC. Translating it yields CASVPGRTVNEQFF. The J gene is TRBJ2-1, the V gene TRBV6-5; D is possibly TRBD1 or TRBD2 (5 bases each). Per germline, CDR1 MNHEY and CDR2 SVGAGI. The V end lost 9 bases, the J end lost 7 bases, and 19 bases lay between the germline ends. This CDR3 comprises 14 residues.

The CDR3 DNA is TGTGCTAGTGGTTTGGTGGGCCAGGGGGCATGCTACGAGCAGTACTTC. The encoded protein is CASGLVGQGACYEQYF. The rearrangement uses TRBV12-5 and TRBJ2-7; 8 bases map to TRBD1. The CDR3 consists of 16 residues. The germline V gene has CDR1 LGHNT and CDR2 FRNRAP. The trim removed 0 bases at V and 3 bases at J, leaving 7 bases unmatched.

The rearrangement links TRBV6-6 to TRBJ1-2, with 7 bases that match TRBD1. The CDR3 runs to 13 residues. The V and J ends lost 10 bases and 7 bases, in that order; junction bases with no gene match: 12. Germline CDR1 MNHNY, CDR2 SVGAGI (reference sequence). This CDR3 is CAIFARDRAGYTF. Here the CDR3 DNA reads TGTGCCATCTTCGCCCGCGACAGGGCTGGCTACACCTTC.

This chain links TRBV29-1 with TRBJ2-5, with 13 bases aligning to TRBD2. V lost 7 bases to trimming and J lost 4 bases; unmatched junction nucleotides: 12. Per the germline V gene, CDR1 is SQVTM and CDR2 is ANQGSEA. The CDR3 sequence is 16 residues long. The CDR3 protein is CSAEGLAGAWGETQYF. As DNA, the CDR3 is TGCAGCGCCGAAGGACTAGCGGGGGCCTGGGGAGAGACCCAGTACTTC.

This chain uses TRBV29-1 with TRBJ1-2; 7 positions match TRBD1. Germline assignment: CDR1 SQVTM and CDR2 ANQGSEA. The CDR3 length is 14 residues. Trimming removed 4 bases from V and 5 bases from J; junction bases left unmatched: 10. CDR3 sequence (DNA): TGCAGCGTTGTCAGTTCCCGGACAGGATATGGCTACACCTTC. This codes for CSVVSSRTGYGYTF.

The chain carries TRBV5-1 and TRBJ2-7, with D unclear. The germline V and J ends were trimmed by 1 base and 4 bases, with 12 bases remaining between them. Germline V CDR1 and CDR2: SGHRS, YFSETQ. CDR3 length: 14 amino acids. CDR3 DNA sequence: TGCGCCAGCAGCTTGCCGGACGGGTTATACGAGCAGTACTTC. Encoded protein: CASSLPDGLYEQYF. Supplemented by reference TRBV5-1 and TRBJ2-7, the full variable domain reads KAGVTQTPRYLIKTRGQQVTLSCSPISGHRSVSWYQQTPGQGLQFLFEYFSETQRNKGNFPGRFSGRQFSNSRSEMNVSTLELGDSALYLCASSLPDGLYEQYFGPGTRLTVT.

Concerning this clonotype: Compared with germline, one end of the junction differs, possibly owing to a read error. V and J are TRBV5-1 and TRBJ2-7; weak D call: TRBD1 (6 bases). The CDR3 loop spans 15 amino acids. Germline lookup yields CDR1 SGHRS and CDR2 YFSETQ. CDR3 amino acids: CASGLTSRGSYGQYF. CDR3 nucleotides: TGCGCCAGCGGCTTGACTTCCAGGGGTTCCTACGGGCAGTACTTC.

This clonotype was seen a handful of times. The J gene is TRBJ1-2, the V gene TRBV7-2, with TRBD1 matching 12 bases. The CDR3 sequence is 16 residues long. V was clipped by 3 bases and J by 8 bases; unmatched bases: 10. Germline V gene data show CDR1 as SGHTA and CDR2 as FQGNSA. CDR3 amino acids: CASSLFPGQGAEGYTF. CDR3 coding DNA: TGTGCCAGCAGCTTGTTTCCGGGACAGGGGGCGGAGGGCTACACCTTC.